This T cell receptor (beta chain) stems from a study of blood T cell repertoires in COVID-19. The overall study: Samples came from the United States, Italy and Spain, spanning acute and convalescent COVID-19. T cells, B-cell-depleted T cells, or PBMCs provided the cDNA or gDNA that served as material.

Per the original data handling: Reference gene primer amplification in the assay estimated nucleated cell counts. Produced via immunoSEQ multiplex PCR; TCRdb's table is partial and in-frame only. D and trimming were read from the DNA, whereas the V and J calls and clone size are those reported in that table. Of some 70,000 clones in the sample, roughly 90% were seen once. There are 15 residues in the CDR3. The V gene end was trimmed by 6 bases and the J gene end by 10 bases; junction bases not matched to a gene: 12. The V gene's germline CDR1 is MNHEY and CDR2 SVGEGT. This receptor was identified in a man aged 60 to 69 with acute or convalescent COVID-19. The chain has TRBV6-2 or TRBV6-3 and TRBJ2-1; TRBD2 matches 10 bases. The sequenced sample was peripheral blood. DNA of the CDR3: TGTGCCAGCAGCCCGGGCAGAAGCGGGAGGGGCGAGCAGTTCTTC. Translation gives CASSPGRSGRGEQFF.